Shown below are 20 T cell receptor beta chains from a single sample sequenced in a study of blood T cell repertoires in COVID-19. Clones were read by immunoSEQ multiplex PCR, and TCRdb kept only the in-frame ones, dropping some. Among fewer than 130,000 clones listed, roughly 91% were seen once. The specimen was peripheral blood. These receptors were taken from a woman aged 45-65 years with acute or convalescent COVID-19.

This clone was seen just once. The chain couples TRBV6-5 to TRBJ2-1; TRBD2 matches 9 bases. Trimming cost V 2 bases and J 12 bases; bases outside gene matches: 11. The CDR3 covers 15 residues. Looked up from germline, CDR1 is MNHEY and CDR2 is SVGAGI. The CDR3 nucleotides read TGTGCCAGCAGTTACCAGCTAGCGGGGCGAGGGGCGCAGTTCTTC. Protein sequence: CASSYQLAGRGAQFF.

Concerning this clone itself: At the DNA level, this CDR3 is encoded by other sequences in the same sample as well. The genes are TRBV15 and TRBJ2-7; 9 bases agree with TRBD1. Looked up from germline, CDR1 is LNHNV and CDR2 is YYDKDF (reference sequence). CDR3 length: 13 residues. V shed 3 bases, J shed 3 bases, and the junction held 0 bases outside the gene matches. The chain's CDR3 is CATSRDRGYEQYF. CDR3 coding DNA: TGTGCCACCAGCAGGGACAGGGGCTACGAGCAGTACTTC.

The chain couples TRBV25-1 to TRBJ1-2, with 9 nucleotides matching TRBD1. Trimming at V came to 7 bases and at J to 4 bases, leaving 7 bases not matched to a gene. Germline values: CDR1 MGHDK, CDR2 SYGVNS. The CDR3 is made up of 14 amino acids. The CDR3 reads CASIPQGAFYGYTF. The CDR3 coding sequence is TGTGCCAGCATTCCACAGGGGGCCTTCTATGGCTACACCTTC.

The rearrangement joins TRBV15 to TRBJ1-1; D is unclear. The CDR3 has 15 amino acids. Germline lookup yields CDR1 LNHNV and CDR2 YYDKDF (reference sequence). Trimming shortened V by 6 bases and J by 2 bases, and 16 bases separated the two germline ends. The CDR3 DNA is TGTGCCACCAGGTCCCCCGAGCGGTTTAACACTGAAGCTTTCTTT. Translated: CATRSPERFNTEAFF.

V gene TRBV6-5 combines with J gene TRBJ1-3; 8 nucleotides align to TRBD1. The CDR3 consists of 15 residues. Germline V lookup: CDR1 MNHEY, CDR2 SVGAGI. Trimming removed 6 bases from V and 4 bases from J; junction bases left unmatched: 8. CDR3 sequence reads: CASSLTRTGGNTIYF. Here the CDR3 DNA reads TGTGCCAGCAGCCTTACGAGGACAGGGGGAAACACCATATATTTT.

The CDR3 region has the DNA TGTGCCAGCAGTTTAGTGGACAGGGTATCCTACGAGCAGTACTTC. Translating gives CASSLVDRVSYEQYF. This chain uses TRBV28 with TRBJ2-7; 8 bases fit TRBD1. V lost 2 bases and J lost 1; bases outside the gene matches: 4. Germline CDR1 reads MDHEN; CDR2 reads SYDVKM. CDR3 length: 15 residues.

This clone was detected once. The gene calls are TRBV4-1 and TRBJ2-7; 7 nucleotides agree with TRBD2. Germline-derived CDR1 and CDR2 are MGHRA and YSYEKL. This CDR3 comprises 14 residues. V was clipped by 0 bases and J by 4 bases; unmatched bases: 3. The CDR3 region has the DNA TGCGCCAGCAGCCAAGATGGCGGGGGATACGAGCAGTACTTC. Protein product: CASSQDGGGYEQYF.

This chain links TRBV19 with TRBJ2-2, with TRBD1 matching over 10 bases. This CDR3 region has 16 residues. V shed 6 bases and J 0 bases; nucleotides not matched to a gene: 4. Germline values: CDR1 LNHDA, CDR2 SQIVND (reference sequence). The CDR3 protein is CASSPGQGANTGELFF. The CDR3 bases are TGTGCCAGTAGCCCCGGACAGGGGGCGAACACCGGGGAGCTGTTTTTT. Full variable domain (rest looked up from reference TRBV19 and TRBJ2-2): DGGITQSPKYLFRKEGQNVTLSCEQNLNHDAMYWYRQDPGQGLRLIYYSQIVNDFQKGDIAEGYSVSREKKESFPLTVTSAQKNPTAFYLCASSPGQGANTGELFFGEGSRLTVL.

For the CDR3, the DNA is TGTGCCAGTAGTAGGACAGGAGCCTTAGAGCAGTACTTC. It codes for CASSRTGALEQYF. The J gene is TRBJ2-7, the V gene TRBV19, with 7 positions matching TRBD1. The CDR3 has 13 residues. Looked up from germline, CDR1 is LNHDA and CDR2 is SQIVND (reference sequence). After removal of 4 bases from V and 7 bases from J, the junction contained 7 bases not matched to a gene. Supplemented by reference TRBV19 and TRBJ2-7, the full variable domain reads DGGITQSPKYLFRKEGQNVTLSCEQNLNHDAMYWYRQDPGQGLRLIYYSQIVNDFQKGDIAEGYSVSREKKESFPLTVTSAQKNPTAFYLCASSRTGALEQYFGPGTRLTVT.

The genes are TRBV5-1 and TRBJ1-1; unclear D gene. This CDR3 is 15 amino acids long. Germline V gives CDR1 SGHRS, CDR2 YFSETQ. V gave up 0 bases and J gave up 1 base, with 10 bases separating them. In DNA, the CDR3 is TGCGCCAGCAGCTTGGGAGACAACTCGAACACTGAAGCTTTCTTT. It is translated as CASSLGDNSNTEAFF. Supplemented by reference TRBV5-1 and TRBJ1-1, the full variable domain reads KAGVTQTPRYLIKTRGQQVTLSCSPISGHRSVSWYQQTPGQGLQFLFEYFSETQRNKGNFPGRFSGRQFSNSRSEMNVSTLELGDSALYLCASSLGDNSNTEAFFGQGTRLTVV.

The V call is TRBV28, the J call TRBJ1-2; 7 positions match TRBD1. Trimming at V came to 6 bases and at J to 7 bases, leaving 8 bases not matched to a gene. CDR1 is MDHEN, CDR2 SYDVKM, per germline. This CDR3 is built from 13 residues. This chain's CDR3 is CASRAGTEFGYTF. CDR3 DNA sequence: TGTGCCAGCAGGGCCGGGACAGAATTTGGCTACACCTTC.

This sequence joins TRBV29-1 and TRBJ2-1; 10 nucleotides match TRBD2. The germline CDR1 and CDR2 sequences are SQVTM and ANQGSEA. CDR3 length equals 16 residues. Trimming cost V 5 bases and J 9 bases; bases outside gene matches: 16. CDR3 sequence reads: CSVSSPGAGGPGEQFF. The CDR3 DNA reads as TGCAGCGTTTCCTCTCCAGGAGCGGGAGGGCCCGGTGAGCAGTTCTTC.

This clone was detected once. V gene TRBV7-9 combines with J gene TRBJ2-1, with 8 bases aligning to TRBD2. The CDR3 is 17 amino acids. Trimming took 5 bases from V and 4 from J; bases not matched to a gene: 13. Germline V gives CDR1 SEHNR, CDR2 FQNEAQ (reference sequence). CDR3 amino acids: CASSPERPSGHYNEQFF. DNA for the CDR3: TGTGCCAGCAGCCCGGAGAGGCCTAGCGGGCATTACAATGAGCAGTTCTTC.

The rearrangement uses TRBV15 and TRBJ2-3; 9 bases are a match to TRBD1. J was trimmed by 3 bases and V by 0 bases; bases with no gene match: 7. This CDR3 contains 17 residues. Germline V gene sequence: CDR1 LNHNV, CDR2 YYDKDF (reference sequence). The CDR3 coding sequence is TGTGCCACCAGCAGAGATCGAGGGGGACAGGGTACAGATACGCAGTATTTT. This gives the protein CATSRDRGGQGTDTQYF. Based on the CDR3 plus reference TRBV15 and TRBJ2-3, the full variable domain is DAMVIQNPRYQVTQFGKPVTLSCSQTLNHNVMYWYQQKSSQAPKLLFHYYDKDFNNEADTPDNFQSRRPNTSFCFLDIRSPGLGDTAMYLCATSRDRGGQGTDTQYFGPGTRLTVL.

The V gene is TRBV21-1, the J gene TRBJ1-1. TRBV21-1 counts as a pseudogene. The CDR3 runs to 16 residues. The CDR3 loop reads CASSGILATIRTEAFF. In DNA, the CDR3 is TGTGCCAGCAGCGGGATCCTAGCTACAATTCGCACTGAAGCTTTCTTT.

The V call is TRBV19, the J call TRBJ2-3, with TRBD2 matching 8 bases. V lost 5 bases to trimming and J lost 0 bases; unmatched junction nucleotides: 19. The CDR3 is 20 amino acids. From germline, CDR1 is LNHDA and CDR2 SQIVND (reference sequence). The CDR3 bases are TGTGCCAGTAGTCGATCATCTTCTTACGGGAGGGCATCTAGCACAGATACGCAGTATTTT. It yields the protein CASSRSSSYGRASSTDTQYF.

The chain couples TRBV2 to TRBJ1-1; 8 bases agree with TRBD1. Germline CDR1 and CDR2: SNHLY and FYNNEI. This CDR3 has 15 amino acids. Losses at the gene ends were 7 bases for V and 7 bases for J; bases not matched to a gene: 14. The CDR3 coding sequence is TGTGCCAGCATGGTAAGGACAGGGCGGATTGGTGAAGCTTTCTTT. Its translation is CASMVRTGRIGEAFF.

J is TRBJ2-3 and V is TRBV5-1; 8 nucleotides align to TRBD1. The V gene's germline CDR1 is SGHRS and CDR2 YFSETQ. The CDR3 is 14 residues long. J was trimmed by 4 bases and V by 4 bases; bases with no gene match: 5. For the CDR3, the DNA is TGCGCCAGCAGCAAGGACAGGGCCGCAGATACGCAGTATTTT. Translating it yields CASSKDRAADTQYF.

This chain connects TRBV5-1 to TRBJ2-3; 12 bases align to TRBD2. The germline V gene encodes CDR1 SGHRS and CDR2 YFSETQ. The CDR3 sequence is 17 residues long. V shed 3 bases, J shed 0 bases, and the junction held 5 bases outside the gene matches. CDR3 sequence (DNA): TGCGCCAGCAGCTCTTTAGGGACTAGCGGGAGCACAGATACGCAGTATTTT. As protein: CASSSLGTSGSTDTQYF.

This chain connects TRBV5-5 to TRBJ2-1, with a weak D call TRBD2 (6 bases). Deletions cut 0 bases from V and 9 bases from J, with 16 bases between. CDR3 size: 15 residues. The V gene's germline CDR1 is SGHKS and CDR2 YYEKEE (reference sequence). CDR3 residues: CASSLVLAREGEQFF. In DNA, the CDR3 is TGTGCCAGCAGCTTGGTTCTAGCGAGAGAGGGTGAGCAGTTCTTC.